The 31 T cell receptor beta chains below come from one sample, sequenced in a study of T cell changes during pregnancy in multiple sclerosis. The assay was immunoSEQ multiplex PCR, and TCRdb's table has in-frame clones only and misses some. The sample lists approximately 93,000 clones, 80% to 95% occurring once. This sample comprised peripheral blood, obtained in the first trimester of pregnancy. Every receptor here comes from a female donor in good health, enrolled as a control in a pregnancy study.

The chain uses TRBV19 and TRBJ1-6; 8 bases align to TRBD1. This CDR3 is built from 15 residues. Trimming removed 3 bases from V and 7 bases from J; junction bases left unmatched: 5. Germline V CDR1 and CDR2: LNHDA, SQIVND (reference sequence). The CDR3: CASSIRTGPNSPLHF. The DNA for the CDR3 is TGTGCCAGTAGTATCCGGACAGGGCCCAATTCACCCCTCCACTTT.

The chain has TRBV5-1 and TRBJ1-5, with a possible D match to TRBD1 (5 bases). CDR3 size: 14 residues. Germline CDR1 and CDR2: SGHRS and YFSETQ. The V end was cut by 2 bases, the J end by 7 bases, with 13 bases between. This CDR3 reads CASSFSGGDQPQHF. For the CDR3, the DNA is TGCGCCAGCAGCTTCTCGGGGGGGGACCAGCCCCAGCATTTT.

This chain joins TRBV6-6 and TRBJ2-5, with D hard to call. Per the germline V gene, CDR1 is MNHNY and CDR2 is SVGAGI (reference sequence). The CDR3 has 12 residues. Trimming pared 8 bases from V and 5 bases from J, leaving 12 bases between. CDR3 DNA: TGTGCCAGCGCCTTCGAGCCTGAGACCCAGTACTTC. It codes for CASAFEPETQYF.

This clone was detected only a few times. CDR3 DNA sequence: TGTGCCAGCAGCAGGGTGCATGGCACTGAAGCTTTCTTT. Translated, it gives CASSRVHGTEAFF. This rearrangement joins TRBV6-5 to TRBJ1-1, with D possibly being TRBD1 (5 bases). Germline loops: CDR1 MNHEY, CDR2 SVGAGI. The CDR3 totals 13 residues. Trimming took 6 bases from V and 4 from J, leaving 12 bases between them.

The chain joins TRBV5-6 to TRBJ1-5; D gene unclear. Trimming shortened V by 0 bases and J by 4 bases, and 8 bases separated the two germline ends. The V gene's germline CDR1 is SGHDT and CDR2 YYEEEE. This CDR3 comprises 14 residues. In DNA form, the CDR3 reads TGTGCCAGCAGCTTGGGAGGGTTTAATCAGCCCCAGCATTTT. Amino acid sequence: CASSLGGFNQPQHF.

The rearrangement joins TRBV10-3 to TRBJ2-5; possible D gene TRBD1, 6 bases. This CDR3 has 16 amino acids. Germline-derived CDR1 and CDR2 are ENHRY and SYGVKD. Trimming cost V 3 bases and J 0 bases, with 14 bases left between them. The DNA of the CDR3 is TGTGCCATCAGTGATCCAGTGGGGGCCCACCAAGAGACCCAGTACTTC. As protein: CAISDPVGAHQETQYF.

This clone was found once. The CDR3 region has the DNA TGCGCCAGCAGCCAACAAACACCAGCGTGGGAGACCCAGTACTTC. Protein product: CASSQQTPAWETQYF. The chain uses TRBV4-3 and TRBJ2-5; D gene uncertain. V was shortened by 2 bases and J by 5 bases, with 15 bases between the two germline ends. From germline, CDR1 is LGHNA and CDR2 YSLEER. The CDR3 extends over 15 amino acids.

This sequence joins TRBV11-2 and TRBJ1-4; D remains ambiguous. V shed 1 base and J shed 5 bases, with 2 bases lying between them. The CDR3 sequence is 12 residues long. The V gene's germline CDR1 is SGHAT and CDR2 FQNNGV. The DNA for the CDR3 is TGTGCCAGCAGCTTAGTAAATGAAAAACTGTTTTTT. It codes for CASSLVNEKLFF.

This clone was counted a few times. The rearrangement uses TRBV5-8 and TRBJ2-1; the D gene is possibly TRBD1 (6 bases). CDR3 length: 17 amino acids. V was pared by 4 bases and J by 1 base, with 18 bases between. Per the germline V gene, CDR1 is SGHTS and CDR2 is YDEGEE. CDR3 sequence reads: CASSPYRERRSYNEQFF. In DNA, the CDR3 is TGTGCCAGCAGCCCGTACAGGGAAAGACGTTCCTACAATGAGCAGTTCTTC.

The chain couples TRBV25-1 to TRBJ2-7, with 9 nucleotides matching TRBD1. The junction had 3 bases not matched to a gene; V was cut back by 4 bases and J by 2 bases. The length of the CDR3 is 14 residues. Per germline, CDR1 MGHDK and CDR2 SYGVNS. This CDR3 reads CASSADRGTYEQYF. CDR3 nucleotides: TGTGCCAGCAGTGCAGACAGGGGGACCTACGAGCAGTACTTC.

V usage is TRBV5-1 and J usage is TRBJ2-2; the match to TRBD1 covers 8 bases. The germline gives CDR1 SGHRS, CDR2 YFSETQ. V lost 9 bases and J lost 0; bases outside the gene matches: 7. The CDR3 is 15 residues long. The CDR3 DNA reads as TGCGCCACCAATCAGGGGGCCGCGAACACCGGGGAGCTGTTTTTT. This translates into CATNQGAANTGELFF.

V gene TRBV19 combines with J gene TRBJ2-6; 7 bases map to TRBD1. V lost 3 bases, J lost 2 bases, and 7 bases stayed unmatched. In germline, CDR1 is LNHDA, CDR2 SQIVND (reference sequence). The CDR3 spans 17 residues. CDR3 residues: CASSIFDREAGANVLTF. The CDR3 coding sequence is TGTGCCAGTAGTATTTTTGACAGGGAAGCTGGGGCCAACGTCCTGACTTTC.

The chain employs TRBV7-9 and TRBJ1-1, with D unresolved. The germline gives CDR1 SEHNR, CDR2 FQNEAQ (reference sequence). The V gene lost 6 bases and the J gene lost 1 base, with 9 bases spanning the gap. The CDR3 has 13 residues. This CDR3 is CASRAASNTEAFF. The CDR3 DNA reads as TGTGCCAGCAGGGCGGCGTCGAACACTGAAGCTTTCTTT.

This clone has only a few counts. The CDR3 sequence: CASSPTAGTGELFF. DNA for the CDR3: TGTGCCAGCAGCCCGACAGCGGGGACCGGGGAGCTGTTTTTT. This chain links TRBV7-3 with TRBJ2-2; 7 nucleotides align to TRBD2. The junction had 5 bases not matched to a gene; V was cut back by 5 bases and J by 5 bases. There are 14 residues in the CDR3. Germline assignment: CDR1 SGHTA and CDR2 FQGTGA.

The chain combines TRBV6-1 with TRBJ2-2, with D perhaps matching TRBD1 (5 bases). Germline V gene lookup returns CDR1 MNHNS and CDR2 SASEGT. This CDR3 has 14 residues. Trimming pared 5 bases from V and 6 bases from J, leaving 13 bases between. The CDR3, as DNA: TGTGCCAGCAGTCTCAGGGATTACCCCGGGGAGCTGTTTTTT. Translated: CASSLRDYPGELFF.

The V gene is TRBV7-3, the J gene TRBJ2-3; 12 bases map to TRBD2. Germline V gene data show CDR1 as SGHTA and CDR2 as FQGTGA. Trimming cost V 5 bases and J 3 bases; bases outside gene matches: 3. The CDR3 totals 15 residues. The CDR3 nucleotides read TGTGCCAGCAGCCTAGCGGGAGGGGAAACAGATACGCAGTATTTT. This gives the protein CASSLAGGETDTQYF.

The chain employs TRBV19 and TRBJ1-5, with D unresolved. This CDR3 contains 15 residues. Germline assignment: CDR1 LNHDA and CDR2 SQIVND (reference sequence). V was pared by 1 base and J by 2 bases, with 9 bases between. The CDR3 region is CASSIAALGNQPQHF. In DNA form, the CDR3 reads TGTGCCAGTAGTATAGCCGCTTTAGGCAATCAGCCCCAGCATTTT.

This chain uses TRBV7-9 with TRBJ2-7, with TRBD1 matching 9 bases. The CDR3 totals 16 residues. Germline-derived CDR1 and CDR2 are SEHNR and FQNEAQ (reference sequence). V trimming: 3 bases; J trimming: 2 bases; junction bases outside the gene matches: 8. The CDR3 reads CASSFLTGTGPYEQYF. CDR3 sequence (DNA): TGTGCCAGCAGCTTTTTAACCGGGACAGGGCCCTACGAGCAGTACTTC.

Comment on this clone: No conserved phenylalanine or tryptophan is present at the end of the CDR3, so a read error is the likely explanation. The limits of the CDR3 on the DNA are not certain, so only TCRdb's listed CDR3 is given. This chain links TRBV6-1 with TRBJ1-1; whether TRBD1, the table's D call, matches the DNA was not checked. Germline CDR1 MNHNS, CDR2 SASEGT. Inclusive of both ends, the CDR3 amounts to 12 amino acids. CDR3 sequence reads: CASSEAAGGILA.

V is TRBV5-4 and J is TRBJ1-5; D possibly corresponds to TRBD1 (5 bases). V was pared by 2 bases and J by 3 bases, with 9 bases between. Germline V gene data show CDR1 as SGHNT and CDR2 as YYREEE (reference sequence). The CDR3 has 14 residues. The CDR3 sequence: CASSFWGLNQPQHF. CDR3 nucleotide sequence: TGTGCCAGCAGCTTTTGGGGCCTCAATCAGCCCCAGCATTTT. The full variable domain, with the rest looked up from reference TRBV5-4 and TRBJ1-5, is ETGVTQSPTHLIKTRGQQVTLRCSSQSGHNTVSWYQQALGQGPQFIFQYYREEENGRGNFPPRFSGLQFPNYSSELNVNALELDDSALYLCASSFWGLNQPQHFGDGTRLSIL.

The rearrangement joins TRBV7-9 to TRBJ1-2; 7 bases are shared with TRBD1. The length of the CDR3 is 13 residues. Germline V gene data show CDR1 as SEHNR and CDR2 as FQNEAQ (reference sequence). After removal of 1 base from V and 8 bases from J, the junction contained 4 bases not matched to a gene. This CDR3 reads CASSLGGGKGYTF. As DNA, the CDR3 is TGTGCCAGCAGCTTAGGAGGGGGCAAAGGCTACACCTTC.

J is TRBJ1-6 and V is TRBV5-5; 8 nucleotides line up with TRBD1. Germline lookup yields CDR1 SGHKS and CDR2 YYEKEE (reference sequence). The trim removed 4 bases at V and 6 bases at J, leaving 3 bases unmatched. CDR3 length equals 14 residues. The CDR3: CASSHTGGNSPLHF. CDR3 nucleotide sequence: TGTGCCAGCAGCCACACAGGGGGTAATTCACCCCTCCACTTT.

This rearrangement joins TRBV7-9 to TRBJ2-1, with 7 bases fitting TRBD2. The V segment lost 2 bases and the J segment 7 bases; nucleotides outside the gene matches: 5. Germline V CDR1 and CDR2: SEHNR, FQNEAQ (reference sequence). The CDR3 spans 14 residues. The CDR3 spells CASSLTGGTNEQFF. The CDR3 nucleotides read TGTGCCAGCAGCTTAACGGGGGGTACGAATGAGCAGTTCTTC.

This clone was found a few times. CDR3 in amino acids: CASSLNEGYGYTF. The DNA of the CDR3 is TGTGCCAGCAGCCTCAATGAGGGCTATGGCTACACCTTC. The gene calls are TRBV7-2 and TRBJ1-2; D not certain. The CDR3 extends over 13 amino acids. Germline V CDR1 and CDR2: SGHTA, FQGNSA. Trimming pared 5 bases from V and 4 bases from J, leaving 11 bases between.

The V call is TRBV5-5, the J call TRBJ1-2; no clear D. CDR1 is SGHKS, CDR2 YYEKEE, per germline (reference sequence). This CDR3 spans 15 amino acids. V was clipped by 3 bases and J by 5 bases, with 17 bases between them. The CDR3 DNA sequence: TGTGCCAGCAGCTACCGACTGACGCAAGGTTATGGCTACACCTTC. Its translation: CASSYRLTQGYGYTF.

The chain has TRBV4-2 and TRBJ1-1; no clear D. CDR3 length: 19 amino acids. CDR1 and CDR2 (germline): LGHNA, YNFKEQ. V dropped 0 bases and J dropped 7 bases, with 27 bases sitting between them. CDR3 nucleotide sequence: TGTGCCAGCAGCCAAGATTGGGGAGTGGGGAACAGCCGAACAAGTGAAGCTTTCTTT. This encodes CASSQDWGVGNSRTSEAFF.

J is TRBJ2-7 and V is TRBV27; weak D call: TRBD2 (5 bases). With 8 bases removed from V and 1 base from J, the gap between germline ends came to 12 bases. The V gene's germline CDR1 is MNHEY and CDR2 SMNVEV (reference sequence). The CDR3 is 13 residues long. The CDR3 DNA follows: TGTGCCAGCGCCCCCGGGAAGTCCTACGAGCAGTACTTC. Translated, it gives CASAPGKSYEQYF.

The rearrangement joins TRBV11-2 to TRBJ2-3; no reliable D call. Germline loops: CDR1 SGHAT, CDR2 FQNNGV. V was shortened by 5 bases and J by 1 base, with 13 bases between the two germline ends. This CDR3 comprises 15 residues. CDR3 DNA sequence: TGTGCCAGCAGCCAAGCCGGGTTGGGCACAGATACGCAGTATTTT. It specifies CASSQAGLGTDTQYF.

The chain joins TRBV7-2 to TRBJ2-5, with 8 bases matching TRBD1. The CDR3 loop spans 15 amino acids. With 2 bases clipped from V and 5 bases from J, the junction kept 7 bases outside the gene matches. Germline V CDR1 and CDR2: SGHTA, FQGNSA. CDR3 sequence (DNA): TGTGCCAGCAGCTTATCTGGACAGGGATCGGAGACCCAGTACTTC. Encoded protein: CASSLSGQGSETQYF.

This sequence joins TRBV30 and TRBJ2-1; maybe TRBD2 (5 bases). The CDR3 is made up of 14 amino acids. The germline gives CDR1 GTSNPN, CDR2 SVGIG (reference sequence). The V and J ends lost 2 bases and 5 bases respectively, with 13 bases between them. Here the CDR3 DNA reads TGTGCCTGGAGTAGCGGCAGGCGGGACAATGAGCAGTTCTTC. This sequence encodes CAWSSGRRDNEQFF. The complete variable domain, with remaining parts taken from reference TRBV30 and TRBJ2-1, reads SQTIHQWPATLVQPVGSPLSLECTVEGTSNPNLYWYRQAAGRGLQLLFYSVGIGQISSEVPQNLSASRPQDRQFILSSKKLLLSDSGFYLCAWSSGRRDNEQFFGPGTRLTVL.

The V and J genes are TRBV10-3 and TRBJ1-1, with D hard to call. The CDR3 spans 12 residues. Trimming removed 2 bases at V and 8 bases at J, with 9 bases between. The germline gives CDR1 ENHRY, CDR2 SYGVKD. The CDR3 coding sequence is TGTGCCATCAGTGAGATCCCAGGCGAAGCTTTCTTT. Its protein is CAISEIPGEAFF.